This TCR beta chain was identified during a study of shared clonotypes between healthy human individuals. General study results and limits: Blood was the only sampled material, and tissue repertoires likely differ.

To note about this clone: The target antigen is unknown.

Template for every sorted-subset replicate PCR totaled about 0.2 ug DNA, about 30,000 T cell genomes. Only in-frame clones appear in the TCRdb table, and some are missing; sequencing was by immunoSEQ multiplex PCR. Of 1,400,000 or so clones listed, about 98.5% are singletons. Sequenced material: naive CD4+ T cells sorted from blood. Subset given: CD45RA+ positively selected. The clonotype originates from a young man in good health.

As DNA, the CDR3 is TGTGCCAGCAGACCGGGACAACCCTCCTACGAGCAGTACTTC. Translated, it gives CASRPGQPSYEQYF. This chain uses TRBV28 with TRBJ2-7; TRBD1 might be the D (6 bases). The CDR3 has 14 residues. The V end was cut by 6 bases, the J end by 0 bases, with 12 bases between. The V gene's germline CDR1 is MDHEN and CDR2 SYDVKM.